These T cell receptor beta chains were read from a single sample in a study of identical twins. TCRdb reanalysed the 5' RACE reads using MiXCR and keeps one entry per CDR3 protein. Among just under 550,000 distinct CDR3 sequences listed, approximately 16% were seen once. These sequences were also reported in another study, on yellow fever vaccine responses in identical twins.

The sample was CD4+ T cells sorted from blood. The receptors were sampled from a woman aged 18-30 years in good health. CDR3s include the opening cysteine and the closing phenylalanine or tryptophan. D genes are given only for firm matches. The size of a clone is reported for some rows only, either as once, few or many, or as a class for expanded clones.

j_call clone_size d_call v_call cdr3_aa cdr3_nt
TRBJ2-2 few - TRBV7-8 CASSPRITGELFF TGTGCCAGCAGCCCCCGGATCACCGGGGAGCTGTTTTTT
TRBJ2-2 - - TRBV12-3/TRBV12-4 CASNYPNTGELFF TGTGCCAGCAACTACCCCAACACCGGGGAGCTGTTTTTT
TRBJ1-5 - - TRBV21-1 CASSPRQGVQPQHF TGTGCCAGCAGCCCCCGACAGGGGGTTCAGCCCCAGCATTTT
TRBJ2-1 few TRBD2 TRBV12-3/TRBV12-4 CASRGGLALDNEQFF TGTGCCAGCAGGGGGGGACTAGCCCTCGACAATGAGCAGTTCTTC
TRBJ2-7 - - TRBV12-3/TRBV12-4 CASSLAPQGGYEQYF TGTGCCAGCAGTTTAGCTCCACAGGGTGGCTACGAGCAGTACTTC
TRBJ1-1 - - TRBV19 CASSINDRHEAFF TGTGCCAGTAGTATAAATGACAGGCATGAAGCTTTCTTT
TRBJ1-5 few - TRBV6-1 CASRPGTTSNQPQHF TGTGCCAGCAGACCAGGGACGACCAGCAATCAGCCCCAGCATTTT
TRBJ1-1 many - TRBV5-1 CASWREGPGTEAFF TGCGCCAGCTGGAGGGAGGGCCCGGGTACTGAAGCTTTCTTT
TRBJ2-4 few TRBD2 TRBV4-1 CASSQDPILPGTSGQNIQYF TGCGCCAGCAGCCAAGACCCAATTCTCCCAGGGACTAGCGGACAAAACATTCAGTACTTC
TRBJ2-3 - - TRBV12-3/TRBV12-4 CASSSDRDDTDTQYF TGTGCCAGCAGTTCCGACCGGGACGACACAGATACGCAGTATTTT
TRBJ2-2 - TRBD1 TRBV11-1 CASSIAPGQVGPSGGELFF TGTGCCAGCAGTATCGCCCCGGGACAGGTGGGGCCCTCAGGCGGGGAGCTGTTTTTT
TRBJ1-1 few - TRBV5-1 CASSLDPAGGKAFF TGCGCCAGCAGCTTGGATCCGGCTGGGGGAAAAGCTTTCTTT
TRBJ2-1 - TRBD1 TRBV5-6 CASRQWTGGISYEQFF TGTGCCAGCAGACAATGGACAGGGGGCATCTCCTATGAGCAGTTCTTC
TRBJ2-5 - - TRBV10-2 CASSEPSRFEARETQYF TGCGCCAGCAGTGAGCCCTCCAGGTTTGAGGCCCGTGAGACCCAGTACTTC
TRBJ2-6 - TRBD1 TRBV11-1 CASSTLHRDRDSGANVLTF TGTGCCAGCAGCACCCTACACCGGGACAGGGATTCTGGGGCCAACGTCCTGACTTTC
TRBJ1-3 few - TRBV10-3 CAISDFVYGNTIYF TGTGCCATCAGTGATTTCGTTTATGGAAACACCATATATTTT
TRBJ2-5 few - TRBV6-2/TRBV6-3 CASSSGLIQETQYF TGTGCCAGCAGTTCTGGACTGATCCAAGAGACCCAGTACTTC
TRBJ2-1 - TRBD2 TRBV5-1 CASSVPSGGTIERTNNEQFF TGCGCCAGCAGCGTCCCTAGCGGGGGGACAATCGAGCGGACCAACAATGAGCAGTTCTTC
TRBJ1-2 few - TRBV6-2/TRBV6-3 CASRNGPADYGYTF TGTGCCAGCAGGAACGGACCAGCGGATTATGGCTACACCTTC
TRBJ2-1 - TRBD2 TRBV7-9 CASSYLTGTRGNEQFF TGTGCCAGCAGCTACCTCACCGGGACTAGAGGTAATGAGCAGTTCTTC
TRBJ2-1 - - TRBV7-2 CASSANQHNEQFF TGTGCCAGCAGCGCAAACCAGCACAATGAGCAGTTCTTC
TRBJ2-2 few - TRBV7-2 CASSPVPVSNTGELFF TGTGCCAGCAGCCCTGTCCCGGTTTCGAACACCGGGGAGCTGTTTTTT
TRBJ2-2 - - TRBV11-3 CASSPGFPGELFF TGTGCCAGCAGCCCAGGGTTTCCTGGGGAGCTGTTTTTT
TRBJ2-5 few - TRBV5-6 CASSLYPRGEETQYF TGTGCCAGCAGCTTGTATCCTAGGGGGGAAGAGACCCAGTACTTC
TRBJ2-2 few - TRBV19 CASSIILGRTGELFF TGTGCCAGTAGTATAATATTAGGGAGAACCGGGGAGCTGTTTTTT
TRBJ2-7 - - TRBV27 CASGRIYEQYF TGTGCCAGCGGGAGAATCTACGAGCAGTACTTC
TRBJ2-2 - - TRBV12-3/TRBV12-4 CASSLRTGATGELFF TGTGCCAGCAGTTTGCGGACCGGGGCCACCGGGGAGCTGTTTTTT
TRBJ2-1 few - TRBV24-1 CATSDRGSYNEQFF TGTGCCACCAGTGACAGGGGTTCCTACAATGAGCAGTTCTTC
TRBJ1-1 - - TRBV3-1 CASSQDRSQAFF TGTGCCAGCAGCCAAGATCGTTCCCAAGCTTTCTTT
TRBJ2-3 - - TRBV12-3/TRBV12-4 CASSLGQTFTDTQYF TGTGCCAGCAGTTTGGGGCAAACCTTCACAGATACGCAGTATTTT
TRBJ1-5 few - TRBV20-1 CSARDHEVTNQPQHF TGCAGTGCTAGAGATCACGAGGTTACCAATCAGCCCCAGCATTTT
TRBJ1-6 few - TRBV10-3 CAISEPGSLFSLHF TGTGCCATCAGTGAACCCGGGAGCCTTTTCTCCCTCCACTTT
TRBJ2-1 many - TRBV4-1 CASSQEMQGETNEQFF TGCGCCAGCAGCCAAGAAATGCAGGGAGAAACGAATGAGCAGTTCTTC
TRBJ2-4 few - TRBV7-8 CASSSTPRVAKNIQYF TGTGCCAGCAGCTCAACGCCGCGGGTAGCCAAAAACATTCAGTACTTC
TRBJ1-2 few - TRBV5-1 CASSWVGQNYGYTF TGCGCCAGCAGCTGGGTAGGACAGAACTATGGCTACACCTTC
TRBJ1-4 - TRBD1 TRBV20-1 CSARTGTDPNAGEKLFF TGCAGTGCGCGGACCGGGACAGACCCTAACGCGGGTGAAAAACTGTTTTTT
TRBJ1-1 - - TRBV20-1 CSATNRDAKAFF TGCAGTGCTACAAACCGGGACGCCAAAGCTTTCTTT
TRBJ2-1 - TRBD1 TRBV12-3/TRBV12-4 CASSLAFDTGGYNEQFF TGTGCCAGCAGTTTAGCCTTCGACACAGGGGGTTACAATGAGCAGTTCTTC
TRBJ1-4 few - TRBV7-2 CASSLRGWGNEKLFF TGTGCCAGCAGCTTGAGGGGATGGGGTAATGAAAAACTGTTTTTT
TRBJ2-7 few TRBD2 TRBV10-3 CAISERLADSPYEQYF TGTGCCATCAGTGAGAGGCTAGCGGATTCCCCATACGAGCAGTACTTC
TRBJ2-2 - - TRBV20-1 CSARSGSNTGELFF TGCAGTGCTCGTAGCGGTTCGAACACCGGGGAGCTGTTTTTT
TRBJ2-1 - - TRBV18 CASSQELNEQFF TGTGCCAGCTCACAGGAGTTGAATGAGCAGTTCTTC
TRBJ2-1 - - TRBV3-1 CASRTDGSSYNEQFF TGTGCCAGCAGAACCGACGGTAGCTCCTACAATGAGCAGTTCTTC
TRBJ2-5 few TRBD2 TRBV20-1 CSAATSGGLETQYF TGCAGTGCCGCGACTAGCGGGGGATTGGAGACCCAGTACTTC
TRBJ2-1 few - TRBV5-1 CASSFGHGFSNEQFF TGCGCCAGCAGCTTTGGTCACGGGTTTTCCAATGAGCAGTTCTTC
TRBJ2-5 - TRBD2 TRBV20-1 CSARGDTETQYF TGCAGTGCTCGGGGGGATACGGAGACCCAGTACTTC
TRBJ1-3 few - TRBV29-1 CSVGVSSGNTIYF TGCAGCGTTGGGGTTAGCTCTGGAAACACCATATATTTT
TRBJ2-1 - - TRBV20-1 CSARNSDEQFF TGCAGTGCTAGAAACAGCGATGAGCAGTTCTTC
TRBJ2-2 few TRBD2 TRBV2 CASRKTSAANTGELFF TGTGCCAGCAGAAAAACTAGCGCGGCGAACACCGGGGAGCTGTTTTTT
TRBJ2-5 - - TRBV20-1 CSALSVGRETQYF TGCAGTGCCCTCAGCGTGGGTCGGGAGACCCAGTACTTC
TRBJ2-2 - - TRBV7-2 CASSAKNTGELFF TGTGCCAGCAGTGCAAAGAACACCGGGGAGCTGTTTTTT
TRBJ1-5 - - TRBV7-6 CASSPDQNQPQHF TGTGCCAGCAGCCCGGACCAGAATCAGCCCCAGCATTTT
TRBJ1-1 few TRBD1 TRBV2 CASTGQPNTEAFF TGTGCCAGCACGGGACAGCCGAACACTGAAGCTTTCTTT
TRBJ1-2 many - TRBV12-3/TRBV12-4 CASYNGAGNYGYTF TGTGCCAGTTATAATGGGGCAGGGAACTATGGCTACACCTTC
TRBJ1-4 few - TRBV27 CATQGRNNEKLFF TGTGCCACCCAGGGACGGAATAATGAAAAACTGTTTTTT